The 17 T cell receptor beta chains presented below share a single source sample, sequenced in a study of blood T cell repertoires in COVID-19 (dated by TCRdb to about 2020). Library preparation used the immunoSEQ multiplex PCR assay. TCRdb mirrors the immuneACCESS table, restricted to in-frame sequences. Some clones are absent from its copies; in checked studies, under half trace to an unresolved V gene, and the reason for the others is unknown. The sample data list 300,000 to 400,000 clones, and approximately 81% of these were observed just once. In total, the top ten clones hold around 2% of the sample. The specimen sequenced was PBMCs or T cells enriched from blood (not recorded which). All receptors come from a young woman who had been exposed to COVID-19.

The chain recombines TRBV3-1 (or the pseudogene TRBV3-2) with TRBJ1-5; a weak D match, TRBD1 (6 bases). Looked up from germline, CDR1 is LGHDT and CDR2 is YNNKEL (reference sequence). The CDR3 spans 15 residues. Trimming cost V 4 bases and J 4 bases, with 14 bases left between them. This chain's CDR3 is CASSLGAAINQPQHF. CDR3 in DNA: TGTGCCAGCAGCCTGGGGGCAGCCATTAATCAGCCCCAGCATTTT.

The rearrangement joins TRBV24-1 to TRBJ2-6; 8 bases fit TRBD1. The CDR3 is 17 residues long. V shed 6 bases and J 2 bases; nucleotides not matched to a gene: 8. Germline lookup yields CDR1 KGHDR and CDR2 SFDVKD. CDR3: CATSPGGGLTGANVLTF. As DNA, the CDR3 is TGTGCCACCAGTCCAGGGGGCGGTTTAACTGGGGCCAACGTCCTGACTTTC.

This clone came up once. The chain uses TRBV6-5 and TRBJ1-3; D might be TRBD1 (6 bases). CDR1 is MNHEY and CDR2 is SVGAGI in the germline V gene. This CDR3 comprises 16 residues. The germline V and J ends were trimmed by 0 bases and 0 bases, with 9 bases remaining between them. This CDR3 reads CASSYSGQLSGNTIYF. As DNA, the CDR3 is TGTGCCAGCAGTTACTCCGGACAGCTCTCTGGAAACACCATATATTTT.

This clone showed up just a few times. The chain employs TRBV7-2 and TRBJ2-7; tentative D call: TRBD2 (6 bases). Germline-derived CDR1 and CDR2 are SGHTA and FQGNSA. V was shortened by 2 bases and J by 2 bases, with 13 bases between the two germline ends. CDR3 size: 15 residues. In DNA form, the CDR3 reads TGTGCCAGCAGCTTACCCACCGGGGGTGCCTACGAGCAGTACTTC. It is translated as CASSLPTGGAYEQYF.

V and J are TRBV5-1 and TRBJ1-1; 9 nucleotides match TRBD1. CDR3 length equals 17 residues. V shed 2 bases and J 4 bases; nucleotides not matched to a gene: 12. Germline CDR1 reads SGHRS; CDR2 reads YFSETQ. The CDR3 is CASSFAPPGQGGTEAFF. The CDR3, as DNA: TGCGCCAGCAGCTTTGCCCCTCCGGGACAGGGCGGCACTGAAGCTTTCTTT.

The table lists this clone with a count of one. J is TRBJ2-1 and V is TRBV3-1 (or the pseudogene TRBV3-2); 10 nucleotides line up with TRBD2. This CDR3 has 15 amino acids. The trim removed 0 bases at V and 5 bases at J, leaving 1 base unmatched. Germline V gene data show CDR1 as LGHDT and CDR2 as YNNKEL (reference sequence). The DNA for the CDR3 is TGTGCCAGCAGCCAAGAACTAGCGGGAAACAATGAGCAGTTCTTC. It translates to CASSQELAGNNEQFF.

This clone was seen a few times. J is TRBJ1-1 and V is TRBV11-2; D not resolved. CDR1 is SGHAT and CDR2 is FQNNGV in the germline V gene. This CDR3 contains 16 residues. V shed 4 bases and J shed 1 base, with 16 bases lying between them. The DNA of the CDR3 is TGTGCCAGCAGCTCCGGGTCGAGACGTCGGAACACTGAAGCTTTCTTT. This codes for CASSSGSRRRNTEAFF.

About this clone: This CDR3 is also generated by other DNA sequences in the sample. V is TRBV7-2 and J is TRBJ1-1; D call uncertain. V lost 3 bases and J 0 bases, leaving 5 bases between the germline ends. There are 13 residues in the CDR3. CDR1 and CDR2 from the germline V gene are SGHTA and FQGNSA. CDR3 in DNA: TGTGCCAGCAGCTTCCCAGTGAACACTGAAGCTTTCTTT. It yields the protein CASSFPVNTEAFF.

The chain couples TRBV7-2 to TRBJ2-3, with a tentative D call TRBD2 (5 bases). V was shortened by 0 bases and J by 4 bases, with 11 bases between the two germline ends. Germline CDR1 is SGHTA and CDR2 is FQGNSA. CDR3 size: 15 residues. The CDR3 region has the DNA TGTGCCAGCAGCTTAGCAACAGAGGGTGCAGATACGCAGTATTTT. Encoded protein: CASSLATEGADTQYF.

The V call is TRBV6-2 or TRBV6-3, the J call TRBJ2-5; 15 bases are a match to TRBD2. Germline V gene lookup returns CDR1 MNHEY and CDR2 SVGEGT. The CDR3 contains 17 residues. The V and J ends lost 5 bases and 1 base, in that order; junction bases with no gene match: 5. The CDR3 here is CASSTGTSGGIQETQYF. CDR3 nucleotide sequence: TGTGCCAGCAGTACCGGGACTAGCGGGGGGATCCAAGAGACCCAGTACTTC.

This chain connects TRBV4-1 to TRBJ2-5; TRBD2 matches 14 bases. The CDR3 is 16 amino acids. Germline V gene lookup returns CDR1 MGHRA and CDR2 YSYEKL. V was pared by 8 bases and J by 0 bases, with 5 bases of the junction left unmatched. The DNA for the CDR3 is TGCGCCAGCTCCTGGACTAGCGGGGGGTACCAAGAGACCCAGTACTTC. Encoded protein: CASSWTSGGYQETQYF.

On this clone itself: The same CDR3 also results from other DNA sequences found in this sample. The chain is built from TRBV7-2 and TRBJ1-3, with D hard to call. Between the trimmed V and J ends, which lost 0 bases and 1 base, there was a span of 4 bases. This CDR3 is 14 amino acids long. The germline V gene encodes CDR1 SGHTA and CDR2 FQGNSA. In nucleotides, the CDR3 is TGTGCCAGCAGCTTAGCAGCGTCTGGAAACACCATATATTTT. It codes for CASSLAASGNTIYF.

The chain recombines TRBV18 with TRBJ2-5, with D tentatively TRBD2 (5 bases). V was pared by 8 bases and J by 3 bases, with 16 bases between. CDR1 is KGHSH and CDR2 is LQKENI in the germline V gene. The CDR3 extends over 14 amino acids. The chain's CDR3 is CASANPSGKETQYF. CDR3 nucleotides: TGTGCCAGCGCTAATCCATCGGGGAAAGAGACCCAGTACTTC.

The chain recombines TRBV13 with TRBJ2-5, with 8 positions matching TRBD2. The V and J ends lost 6 bases and 6 bases, in that order; junction bases with no gene match: 15. This CDR3 is 16 amino acids long. Germline CDR1 is PRHDT and CDR2 is FYEKMQ (reference sequence). Here the CDR3 reads CASRWRGAEVGQTQYF. DNA for the CDR3: TGTGCCAGCAGGTGGCGGGGGGCCGAGGTGGGACAGACCCAGTACTTC.

The J gene is TRBJ1-2, the V gene TRBV6-2 or TRBV6-3; D might be TRBD1 (6 bases). Per germline, CDR1 MNHEY and CDR2 SVGEGT. This CDR3 has 15 amino acids. Trimming took 2 bases from V and 4 from J, leaving 14 bases between them. CDR3 loop: CASSYRGGLGYGYTF. The DNA of the CDR3 is TGTGCCAGCAGTTACCGAGGGGGTCTGGGCTATGGCTACACCTTC.

The chain joins TRBV6-5 to TRBJ2-5, with D perhaps matching TRBD1 (6 bases). Trimming left V 5 bases short and J 3 bases short, with 10 bases between. Germline loops: CDR1 MNHEY, CDR2 SVGAGI. The CDR3 totals 13 residues. CDR3 residues: CASSIQGKETQYF. CDR3 in DNA: TGTGCCAGCAGTATACAGGGTAAAGAGACCCAGTACTTC.

The chain links TRBV12-3 or TRBV12-4 to TRBJ1-2; no firm D call. Trimming cost V 6 bases and J 6 bases, with 14 bases left between them. This CDR3 comprises 13 residues. The CDR3 DNA follows: TGTGCCAGCAGGACCAGCGGGAATAATGGCTACACCTTC. It is translated as CASRTSGNNGYTF.